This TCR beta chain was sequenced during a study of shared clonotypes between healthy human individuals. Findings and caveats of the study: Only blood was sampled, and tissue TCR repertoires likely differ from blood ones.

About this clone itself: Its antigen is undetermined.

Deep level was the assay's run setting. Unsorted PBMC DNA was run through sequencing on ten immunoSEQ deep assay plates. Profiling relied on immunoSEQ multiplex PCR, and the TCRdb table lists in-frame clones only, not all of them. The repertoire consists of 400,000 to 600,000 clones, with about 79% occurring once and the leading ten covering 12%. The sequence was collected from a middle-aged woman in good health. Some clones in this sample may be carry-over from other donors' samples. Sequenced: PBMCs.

The CDR3: CASSAVEQYF. As DNA, the CDR3 is TGTGCCAGCAGTGCAGTCGAGCAGTACTTC. The J gene is TRBJ2-7, the V gene TRBV6-1; no firm D call. CDR3 length equals 10 residues. Trimming shortened V by 4 bases and J by 6 bases, and 4 bases separated the two germline ends. Germline V gene lookup returns CDR1 MNHNS and CDR2 SASEGT.